These 28 T cell receptor beta chains originate from one sample sequenced in a study of T-cell reconstitution after alpha-beta-depleted transplantation in children. Unique molecular identifiers were used in preparing the TCRbeta library. TCRdb itself ran the PCR reads through MiXCR, one entry per CDR3 protein. The table has about 500,000 distinct CDR3 sequences, less than 35% seen once. The material was PBMCs from the stem cell graft donor, obtained from the stem cell graft. These receptor sequences come from a human donor who donated a stem cell graft to a child with aplastic anemia.

The CDR3 here is CSVEELAGVHEQFF. In DNA, the CDR3 is TGCAGCGTTGAAGAATTAGCGGGAGTGCATGAGCAGTTCTTC. The V and J genes are TRBV29-1 and TRBJ2-1; 9 bases align to TRBD2. Germline lookup yields CDR1 SQVTM and CDR2 ANQGSEA. The CDR3 contains 14 residues. With 0 bases clipped from V and 8 bases from J, the junction kept 5 bases outside the gene matches.

V is TRBV6-2 or TRBV6-3 and J is TRBJ1-1; D might be TRBD1 (6 bases). V lost 6 bases and J lost 0, with 11 bases in between. Germline CDR1 is MNHEY and CDR2 is SVGEGT. The CDR3 is 14 amino acids. The CDR3 reads CASRVRGMNTEAFF. CDR3 nucleotide sequence: TGTGCCAGCAGAGTCAGGGGCATGAACACTGAAGCTTTCTTT.

This rearrangement joins TRBV27 to TRBJ2-1, with D unclear. CDR1 and CDR2 from the germline V gene are MNHEY and SMNVEV (reference sequence). The CDR3 totals 15 residues. Between the trimmed V and J ends, which lost 7 bases and 0 bases, there was a span of 13 bases. The CDR3 reads CASKASWDSYNEQFF. For the CDR3, the DNA is TGTGCCAGCAAAGCCTCCTGGGACTCCTACAATGAGCAGTTCTTC.

The rearrangement joins TRBV15 to TRBJ2-1, with D hard to call. This CDR3 is built from 15 residues. The V gene lost 1 base and the J gene lost 0 bases, with 7 bases spanning the gap. Germline assignment: CDR1 LNHNV and CDR2 YYDKDF (reference sequence). The DNA for the CDR3 is TGTGCCACCAGCAGAGGGTTTAACTCCTACAATGAGCAGTTCTTC. As protein: CATSRGFNSYNEQFF.

The rearrangement links TRBV12-3 or TRBV12-4 to TRBJ1-1; D is perhaps TRBD1 (5 bases). This CDR3 comprises 13 residues. Trimming removed 8 bases from V and 2 bases from J, with 12 bases in between. The CDR3 loop reads CASGYQGNTEAFF. Written as DNA, the CDR3 is TGTGCCAGCGGGTACCAGGGTAACACTGAAGCTTTCTTT.

This clonotype was seen a few times. The genes are TRBV7-9 and TRBJ2-7; TRBD1 matches at 9 bases. The CDR3 is 15 amino acids. V shed 6 bases and J 3 bases; nucleotides not matched to a gene: 9. CDR1 is SEHNR, CDR2 FQNEAQ, per germline (reference sequence). CDR3 in amino acids: CASSRVETGGYEQYF. The DNA for the CDR3 is TGTGCCAGCAGTCGGGTGGAGACAGGGGGCTACGAGCAGTACTTC.

V and J are TRBV29-1 and TRBJ2-7; D unclear. The CDR3 is 13 amino acids. Germline V gives CDR1 SQVTM, CDR2 ANQGSEA. V lost 1 base, J lost 5 bases, and 12 bases lay in between. The CDR3 region is CSVEAVLGDEQYF. The DNA of the CDR3 is TGCAGCGTTGAAGCGGTCCTTGGGGACGAGCAGTACTTC.

V and J are TRBV5-1 and TRBJ2-1; 7 bases map to TRBD1. V shed 3 bases and J 5 bases; nucleotides not matched to a gene: 5. The CDR3 length is 14 residues. Per the germline V gene, CDR1 is SGHRS and CDR2 is YFSETQ. CDR3 DNA: TGCGCCAGCAGCTACCGACAGGGTCACAATGAGCAGTTCTTC. Its protein is CASSYRQGHNEQFF.

This chain uses TRBV29-1 with TRBJ2-7; D is ambiguous. This CDR3 region has 13 residues. Germline CDR1 and CDR2: SQVTM and ANQGSEA. V gave up 6 bases and J gave up 6 bases, with 18 bases separating them. The CDR3 nucleotides are TGCAGCGTCGGCCCCCTTGGCCCCAGCGAGCAGTACTTC. Protein sequence: CSVGPLGPSEQYF.

This chain joins TRBV20-1 and TRBJ1-1; D gene uncertain. The CDR3 runs to 15 residues. V lost 0 bases, J lost 11 bases, and 22 bases lay in between. Germline V gene lookup returns CDR1 DFQATT and CDR2 SNEGSKA (reference sequence). CDR3 sequence reads: CSARDSLLGRGEAFF. The CDR3, as DNA: TGCAGTGCTAGAGATTCTCTTCTAGGGCGGGGTGAGGCTTTCTTT.

This chain uses TRBV12-3 or TRBV12-4 with TRBJ2-7; possible D gene TRBD1, 5 bases. Trimming pared 5 bases from V and 1 base from J, leaving 12 bases between. The CDR3 length is 14 residues. DNA for the CDR3: TGTGCCAGCAGTCATCAGCCAGGGTCCTACGAGCAGTACGTC. It encodes CASSHQPGSYEQYV.

The CDR3 sequence is CSARSGTITEAFF. The DNA for the CDR3 is TGCAGTGCTAGATCCGGGACAATCACTGAAGCTTTCTTT. The chain joins TRBV20-1 to TRBJ1-1, with D possibly TRBD1 on 6 matching bases. The V and J ends lost 2 bases and 4 bases respectively, with 11 bases between them. The germline V gene encodes CDR1 DFQATT and CDR2 SNEGSKA (reference sequence). The CDR3 is 13 amino acids.

CDR3 in DNA: TGTGCCAGCTCACCGGGAAAGGTCGATAGCAATCAGCCCCAGCATTTT. Amino acids: CASSPGKVDSNQPQHF. This chain uses TRBV18 with TRBJ1-5; no clear D gene. CDR3 length: 16 amino acids. Germline CDR1 and CDR2: KGHSH and LQKENI. Trimming left V 3 bases short and J 0 bases short, with 12 bases between.

This chain joins TRBV12-3 or TRBV12-4 and TRBJ2-7; 7 bases are a match to TRBD2. J was trimmed by 6 bases and V by 7 bases; bases with no gene match: 15. The CDR3 has 15 residues. CDR3 nucleotides: TGTGCCAGCACCTTCGGGGGGTCGAGGTTCGGCGAGCAGTACTTC. It codes for CASTFGGSRFGEQYF.

This clonotype was picked up a small number of times. The chain couples TRBV5-6 to TRBJ2-5; D unresolved. In germline, CDR1 is SGHDT, CDR2 YYEEEE. Trimming took off 7 bases at V and 2 bases at J, with 12 bases between the two ends. CDR3 length: 13 residues. The CDR3 DNA reads TGTGCCAGCGGGTCACCTTATCAAGAGACCCAGTACTTC. It translates to CASGSPYQETQYF.

This clonotype turned up a few times. The chain couples TRBV18 to TRBJ2-1, with 9 nucleotides matching TRBD2. The J segment lost 6 bases and the V segment lost 6 bases, leaving 12 bases of the junction unmatched. This CDR3 comprises 16 residues. From germline, CDR1 is KGHSH and CDR2 LQKENI. Written as DNA, the CDR3 is TGTGCCAGCTCGCAGTATAGCGGGAGCGCTACCAATGAGCAGTTCTTC. This gives the protein CASSQYSGSATNEQFF.

V usage is TRBV7-9 and J usage is TRBJ2-1; 12 bases align to TRBD2. Trimming removed 0 bases from V and 7 bases from J; junction bases left unmatched: 4. The CDR3 length is 16 residues. Germline V gene lookup returns CDR1 SEHNR and CDR2 FQNEAQ (reference sequence). The CDR3 spells CASSLARTSGINEQFF. In DNA form, the CDR3 reads TGTGCCAGCAGCTTAGCCCGGACTAGCGGGATAAATGAGCAGTTCTTC.

The chain joins TRBV27 to TRBJ2-7; D is possibly TRBD1 (6 bases). Germline V gene sequence: CDR1 MNHEY, CDR2 SMNVEV (reference sequence). The CDR3 loop spans 14 amino acids. Trimming pared 6 bases from V and 3 bases from J, leaving 15 bases between. The CDR3 sequence: CASRSSGTLYEQYF. The CDR3 nucleotides read TGTGCCAGCAGATCGTCCGGGACACTCTACGAGCAGTACTTC.

This chain joins TRBV5-1 and TRBJ2-7; 9 bases fit TRBD2. CDR1 SGHRS and CDR2 YFSETQ come from the germline V gene. With V trimmed by 0 bases and J by 4 bases, 5 bases remained unmatched. The CDR3 is made up of 15 amino acids. This chain's CDR3 is CASSLGDSGSYEQYF. DNA of the CDR3: TGCGCCAGCAGCTTGGGTGATAGCGGGAGTTACGAGCAGTACTTC.

The chain links TRBV3-1 to TRBJ1-1; tentatively, D is TRBD1 (5 bases). V was pared by 2 bases and J by 4 bases, with 11 bases between. CDR1 is LGHDT and CDR2 is YNNKEL in the germline V gene (reference sequence). The CDR3 spans 14 residues. The CDR3 DNA sequence: TGTGCCAGCAGCCAAAATCCCGGGGCCACTGAAGCTTTCTTT. It codes for CASSQNPGATEAFF. The variable domain in full, with the rest retrieved from reference TRBV3-1 and TRBJ1-1, is DTAVSQTPKYLVTQMGNDKSIKCEQNLGHDTMYWYKQDSKKFLKIMFSYNNKELIINETVPNRFSPKSPDKAHLNLHINSLELGDSAVYFCASSQNPGATEAFFGQGTRLTVV.

This clonotype has a single count. The genes are TRBV5-1 and TRBJ2-2; 7 nucleotides align to TRBD2. CDR1 is SGHRS, CDR2 YFSETQ, per germline. The CDR3 has 15 residues. V lost 5 bases to trimming and J lost 1 base; unmatched junction nucleotides: 5. CDR3 DNA sequence: TGCGCCAGCAGGTCTCTAGCGGAGAACACCGGGGAGCTGTTTTTT. It translates to CASRSLAENTGELFF.

This clonotype has a handful of counts. This sequence joins TRBV20-1 and TRBJ2-7; perhaps TRBD2 as D (6 bases). V was pared by 0 bases and J by 6 bases, with 15 bases between. There are 14 residues in the CDR3. CDR1 is DFQATT, CDR2 SNEGSKA, per germline (reference sequence). The CDR3 reads CSARDAGRNGEQYF. In DNA form, the CDR3 reads TGCAGTGCTAGAGATGCGGGGAGGAACGGCGAGCAGTACTTC.

The rearrangement joins TRBV12-3 or TRBV12-4 to TRBJ1-2; perhaps TRBD1 as D (5 bases). This CDR3 has 16 amino acids. Trimming removed 6 bases at V and 0 bases at J, with 17 bases between. The CDR3 sequence is CASSLGGFPPNYGYTF. The CDR3 DNA reads as TGTGCCAGCAGCCTGGGGGGGTTCCCCCCTAACTATGGCTACACCTTC.

The chain couples TRBV20-1 to TRBJ1-1; D possibly corresponds to TRBD1 (6 bases). The germline CDR1 and CDR2 sequences are DFQATT and SNEGSKA (reference sequence). V lost 4 bases to trimming and J lost 2 bases, with 11 bases between them. This CDR3 spans 13 amino acids. CDR3: CSAIQGSNTEAFF. CDR3 sequence (DNA): TGCAGTGCTATACAGGGTTCCAACACTGAAGCTTTCTTT.

This rearrangement joins TRBV20-1 to TRBJ1-1; weak D call: TRBD1 (5 bases). V was shortened by 3 bases and J by 2 bases, with 10 bases between the two germline ends. Germline V CDR1 and CDR2: DFQATT, SNEGSKA (reference sequence). This CDR3 spans 13 amino acids. The CDR3: CSARTDQNTEAFF. CDR3 sequence (DNA): TGCAGTGCTAGGACAGACCAAAACACTGAAGCTTTCTTT.

V is TRBV7-2 and J is TRBJ2-2, with D maybe TRBD1 (6 bases). The CDR3 runs 14 residues. Trimming shortened V by 7 bases and J by 7 bases, and 16 bases separated the two germline ends. Germline V gene data show CDR1 as SGHTA and CDR2 as FQGNSA. The DNA for the CDR3 is TGTGCCAGCACCTGGGGGCGGCGGGTCGGGGAGCTGTTTTTT. This gives the protein CASTWGRRVGELFF.

In this sample, this clonotype turned up many times. The chain recombines TRBV7-3 with TRBJ2-1; D is perhaps TRBD1 or TRBD2 (5 bases each). The CDR3 extends over 15 amino acids. Trimming stripped 1 base from V and 4 bases from J, with 11 bases between. The germline CDR1 and CDR2 sequences are SGHTA and FQGTGA. CDR3 amino acids: CASSLRGSEYNEQFF. The CDR3 DNA follows: TGTGCCAGCAGCTTAAGGGGGTCAGAGTACAATGAGCAGTTCTTC.

The V gene is TRBV12-3 or TRBV12-4, the J gene TRBJ2-1, with D possibly being TRBD2 (5 bases). CDR3 size: 15 residues. The germline V and J ends were trimmed by 1 base and 9 bases, with 16 bases remaining between them. CDR3 sequence (DNA): TGTGCCAGCAGTTTAGGCGCAGCGGAGCGCGGTGAGCAGTTCTTC. Its protein product is CASSLGAAERGEQFF.